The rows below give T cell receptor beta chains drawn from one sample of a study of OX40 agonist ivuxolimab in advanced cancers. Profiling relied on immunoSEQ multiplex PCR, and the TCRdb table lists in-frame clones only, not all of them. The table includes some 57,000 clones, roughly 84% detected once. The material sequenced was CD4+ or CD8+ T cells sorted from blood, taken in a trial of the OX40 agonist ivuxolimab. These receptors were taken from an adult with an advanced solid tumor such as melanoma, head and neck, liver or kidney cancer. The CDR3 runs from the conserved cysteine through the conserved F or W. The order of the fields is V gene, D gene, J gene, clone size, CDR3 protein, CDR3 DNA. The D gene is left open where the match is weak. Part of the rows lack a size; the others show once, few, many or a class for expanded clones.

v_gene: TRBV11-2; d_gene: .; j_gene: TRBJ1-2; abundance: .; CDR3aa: CASSEGNYGYTF; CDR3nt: TGTGCCAGCAGCGAGGGGAACTATGGCTACACCTTC
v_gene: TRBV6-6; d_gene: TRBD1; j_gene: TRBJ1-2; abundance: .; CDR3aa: CASSRDSVNYGYTF; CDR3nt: TGTGCCAGCAGTCGGGACAGCGTTAACTATGGCTACACCTTC
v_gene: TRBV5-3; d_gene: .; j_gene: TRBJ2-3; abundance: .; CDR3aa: CARSRSDSSTDTQYF; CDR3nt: TGTGCCAGAAGCCGTAGCGACTCCAGCACAGATACGCAGTATTTT
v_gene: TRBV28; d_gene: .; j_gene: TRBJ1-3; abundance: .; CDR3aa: CASTKTGFSGNTIYF; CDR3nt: TGTGCCAGCACTAAAACAGGGTTCTCTGGAAACACCATATATTTT
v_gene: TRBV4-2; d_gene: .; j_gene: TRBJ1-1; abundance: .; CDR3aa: CASSQDSYRWGRTNTEAFF; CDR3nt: TGTGCCAGCAGCCAAGACTCGTACAGGTGGGGAAGGACGAACACTGAAGCTTTCTTT
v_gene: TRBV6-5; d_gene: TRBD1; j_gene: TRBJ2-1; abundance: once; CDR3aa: CASSYSRDRDNEQFF; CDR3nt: TGTGCCAGCAGTTACTCGAGGGACAGGGACAATGAGCAGTTCTTC
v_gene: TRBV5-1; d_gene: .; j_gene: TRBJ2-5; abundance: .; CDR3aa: CASTRPGDLGRETQYF; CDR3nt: TGCGCCAGCACCCGCCCGGGTGATTTGGGGCGGGAGACCCAGTACTTC
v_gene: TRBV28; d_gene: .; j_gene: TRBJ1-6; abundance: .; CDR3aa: CASRGQGGSPLHF; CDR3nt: TGTGCCAGCAGGGGGCAGGGTGGTTCACCCCTCCACTTT
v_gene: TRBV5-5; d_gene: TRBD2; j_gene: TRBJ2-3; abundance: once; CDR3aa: CASSTYTSGYTDTQYF; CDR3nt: TGTGCCAGCAGTACCTATACTAGCGGGTACACAGATACGCAGTATTTT
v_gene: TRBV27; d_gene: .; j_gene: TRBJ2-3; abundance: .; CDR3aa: CASSLDTRGRDTQYF; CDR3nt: TGTGCCAGCAGTTTGGACACGCGAGGGAGAGATACGCAGTATTTT
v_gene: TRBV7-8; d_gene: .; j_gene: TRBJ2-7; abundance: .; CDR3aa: CASSRGRASSYEQYF; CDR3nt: TGTGCCAGCAGCCGAGGACGGGCGAGCTCCTACGAGCAGTACTTC
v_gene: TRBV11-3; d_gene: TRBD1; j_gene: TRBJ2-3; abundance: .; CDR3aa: CASSPGQVTDTQYF; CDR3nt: TGTGCCAGCAGCCCCGGACAGGTCACAGATACGCAGTATTTT
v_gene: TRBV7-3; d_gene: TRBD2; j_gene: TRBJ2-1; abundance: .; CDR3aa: CASSLASGGPGEQFF; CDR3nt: TGTGCCAGCAGCTTAGCGTCGGGAGGGCCCGGTGAGCAGTTCTTC
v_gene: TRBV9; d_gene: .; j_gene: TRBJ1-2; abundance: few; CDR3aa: CASSAGGTYGYTF; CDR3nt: TGTGCCAGCAGCGCCGGTGGGACCTATGGCTACACCTTC
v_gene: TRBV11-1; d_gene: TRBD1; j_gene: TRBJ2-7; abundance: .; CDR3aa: CASSLPGGGQYF; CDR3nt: TGTGCCAGCAGCTTACCAGGGGGCGGGCAGTACTTC
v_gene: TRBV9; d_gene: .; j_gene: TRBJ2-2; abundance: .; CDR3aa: CASSVEGTGELFF; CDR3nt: TGTGCCAGCAGCGTAGAGGGTACCGGGGAGCTGTTTTTT
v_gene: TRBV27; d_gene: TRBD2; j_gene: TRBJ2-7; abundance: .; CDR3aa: CASSFTGTMTYEQYF; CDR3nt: TGTGCCAGCAGTTTCACCGGGACTATGACTTACGAGCAGTACTTC
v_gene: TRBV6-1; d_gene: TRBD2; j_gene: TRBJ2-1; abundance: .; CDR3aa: CASRIAGGPLNEQFF; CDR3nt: TGTGCCAGCAGAATAGCGGGAGGGCCGTTAAATGAGCAGTTCTTC
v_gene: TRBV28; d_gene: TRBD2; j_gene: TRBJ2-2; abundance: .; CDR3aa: CASSSGGFTGELFF; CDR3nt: TGTGCCAGCAGTTCGGGAGGGTTCACCGGGGAGCTGTTTTTT
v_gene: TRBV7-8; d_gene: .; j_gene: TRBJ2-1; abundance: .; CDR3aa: CASSPRDRRAIRGQFF; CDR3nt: TGTGCCAGCAGCCCCAGGGACCGCCGGGCAATACGGGGGCAGTTCTTC
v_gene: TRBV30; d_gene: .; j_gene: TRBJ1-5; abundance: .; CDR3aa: CAWSVRLNQPQHF; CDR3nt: TGTGCCTGGAGTGTACGCCTGAATCAGCCCCAGCATTTT
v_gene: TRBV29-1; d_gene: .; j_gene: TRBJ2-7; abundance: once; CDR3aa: CSVATPGEQYF; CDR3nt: TGCAGCGTTGCGACCCCGGGCGAGCAGTACTTC
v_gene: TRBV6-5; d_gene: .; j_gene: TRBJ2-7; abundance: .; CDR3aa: CASSLRRGYYEQYF; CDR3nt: TGTGCCAGCAGTTTAAGGCGCGGCTACTACGAGCAGTACTTC
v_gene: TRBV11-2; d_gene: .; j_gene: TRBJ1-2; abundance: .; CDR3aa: CASSLSGQSYGYTF; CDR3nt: TGTGCCAGCAGCTTATCAGGCCAAAGCTATGGCTACACCTTC
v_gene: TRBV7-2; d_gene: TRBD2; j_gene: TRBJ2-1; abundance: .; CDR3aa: CASSLVGSGSDEQFF; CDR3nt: TGTGCCAGCAGCTTAGTTGGTAGCGGGAGCGATGAGCAGTTCTTC
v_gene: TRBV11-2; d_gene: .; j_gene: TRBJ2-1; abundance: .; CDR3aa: CASSLDGSSYNEQFF; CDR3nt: TGTGCCAGCAGCTTAGATGGCTCCTCCTACAATGAGCAGTTCTTC
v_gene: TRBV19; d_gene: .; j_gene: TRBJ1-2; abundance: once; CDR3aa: CASSALQAGYTF; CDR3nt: TGTGCCAGTAGTGCCTTACAGGCCGGCTACACCTTC
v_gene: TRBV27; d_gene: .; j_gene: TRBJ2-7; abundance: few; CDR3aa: CASRGNVLSEQYF; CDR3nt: TGTGCCAGCAGAGGGAACGTCCTTTCCGAGCAGTACTTC
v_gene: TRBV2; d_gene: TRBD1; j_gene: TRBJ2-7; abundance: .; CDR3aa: CASSPGTGDYEQYF; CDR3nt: TGTGCCAGCAGTCCCGGGACAGGTGACTACGAGCAGTACTTC
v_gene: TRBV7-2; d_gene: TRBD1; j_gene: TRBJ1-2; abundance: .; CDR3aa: CASSQRPPGQGRGVYGYTF; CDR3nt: TGTGCCAGCAGTCAGAGGCCCCCGGGACAGGGGCGCGGAGTCTATGGCTACACCTTC
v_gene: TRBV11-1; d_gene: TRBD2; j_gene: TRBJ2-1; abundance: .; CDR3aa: CATRGGRSYNEQFF; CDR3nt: TGTGCCACCCGGGGGGGCCGCTCCTACAATGAGCAGTTCTTC
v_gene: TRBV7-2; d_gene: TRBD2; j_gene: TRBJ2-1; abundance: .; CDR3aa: CASSLSQTLAGNNEQFF; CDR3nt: TGTGCCAGCAGCTTATCCCAGACGCTAGCGGGAAACAATGAGCAGTTCTTC
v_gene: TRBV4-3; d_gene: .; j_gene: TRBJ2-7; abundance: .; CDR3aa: CASSQELTYEQYF; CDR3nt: TGCGCCAGCAGCCAAGAACTAACCTACGAGCAGTACTTC
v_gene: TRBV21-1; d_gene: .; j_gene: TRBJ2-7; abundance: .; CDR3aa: CASSKGVAGGAISYEQYF; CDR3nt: .
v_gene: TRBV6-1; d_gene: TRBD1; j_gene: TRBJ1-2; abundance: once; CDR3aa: CASSEADGQAYGYTF; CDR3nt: TGTGCCAGCAGTGAAGCAGACGGACAGGCCTATGGCTACACCTTC
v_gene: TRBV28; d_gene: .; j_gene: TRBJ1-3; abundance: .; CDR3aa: CASSESGRGGGNTIYF; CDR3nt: TGTGCCAGCAGTGAAAGTGGTAGGGGCGGGGGAAACACCATATATTTT
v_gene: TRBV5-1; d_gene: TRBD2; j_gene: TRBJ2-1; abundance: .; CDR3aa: CASSPPAGVPDEQFF; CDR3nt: TGCGCCAGCAGCCCACCAGCGGGGGTGCCAGATGAGCAGTTCTTC
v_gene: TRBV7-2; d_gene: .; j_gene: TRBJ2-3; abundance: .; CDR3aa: CASSPSVDTPPDTQYF; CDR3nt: TGTGCCAGCAGCCCAAGCGTAGATACCCCCCCAGATACGCAGTATTTT
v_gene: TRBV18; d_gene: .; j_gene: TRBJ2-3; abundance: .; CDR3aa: CASSPSDTQYF; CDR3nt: TGTGCCAGCTCACCATCCGATACGCAGTATTTT